The clone carrying this T cell receptor beta chain was observed a few times. Its antigen is unknown. V was shortened by 0 bases and J by 0 bases, with 7 bases between the two germline ends. The CDR3 contains 15 residues. CDR1 is SGHRS, CDR2 YFSETQ, per germline. TCRdb used MiXCR to reprocess the 5' RACE reads, holding one entry per CDR3 protein. Of a few hundred thousand distinct CDR3 sequences in the sample, 8% are singletons; the top ten hold approximately 15%. The record originates from a study of CD8 T cells in ankylosing spondylitis. Study-level points and caveats: Among TCR beta sequences, a motif of under ten highly homologous variants appeared characteristic of ankylosing spondylitis blood.

This chain uses TRBV5-1 with TRBJ2-1; D uncertain. The TCR was taken from a male donor with ankylosing spondylitis. The sample was blood, either unsorted or a sorted T cell fraction (not recorded which). CDR3 sequence reads: CASSLGSFSYNEQFF. In DNA form, the CDR3 reads TGCGCCAGCAGCTTGGGGAGTTTCTCCTACAATGAGCAGTTCTTC.